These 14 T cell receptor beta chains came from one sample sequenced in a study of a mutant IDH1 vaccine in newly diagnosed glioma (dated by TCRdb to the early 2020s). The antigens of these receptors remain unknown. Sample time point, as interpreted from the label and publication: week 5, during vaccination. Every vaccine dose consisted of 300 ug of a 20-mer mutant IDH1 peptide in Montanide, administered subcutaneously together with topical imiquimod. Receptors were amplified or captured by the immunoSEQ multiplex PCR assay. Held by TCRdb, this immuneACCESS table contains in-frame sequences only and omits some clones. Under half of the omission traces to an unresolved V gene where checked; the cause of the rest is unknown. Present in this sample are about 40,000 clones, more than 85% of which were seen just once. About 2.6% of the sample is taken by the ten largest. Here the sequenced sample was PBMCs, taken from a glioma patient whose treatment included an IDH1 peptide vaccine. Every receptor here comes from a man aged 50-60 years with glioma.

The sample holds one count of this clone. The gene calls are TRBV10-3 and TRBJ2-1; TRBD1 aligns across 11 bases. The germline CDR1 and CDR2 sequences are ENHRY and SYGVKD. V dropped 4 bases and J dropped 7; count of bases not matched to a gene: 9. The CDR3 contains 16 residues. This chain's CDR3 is CAISVIGQGARNEQFF. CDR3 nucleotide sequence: TGTGCCATCAGTGTTATCGGACAGGGGGCGCGGAATGAGCAGTTCTTC.

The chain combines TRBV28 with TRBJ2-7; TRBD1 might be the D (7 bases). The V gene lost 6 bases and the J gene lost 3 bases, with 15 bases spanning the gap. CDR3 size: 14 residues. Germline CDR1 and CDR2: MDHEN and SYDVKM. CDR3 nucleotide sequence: TGTGCCAGCAGGGCGGGGACAGCTCACTACGAGCAGTACTTC. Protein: CASRAGTAHYEQYF.

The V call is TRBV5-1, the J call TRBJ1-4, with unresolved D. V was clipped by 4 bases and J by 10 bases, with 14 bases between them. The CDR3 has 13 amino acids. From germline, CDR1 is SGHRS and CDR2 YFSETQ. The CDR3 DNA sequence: TGCGCCAGCAGCCTGGATCCAAGTGGAAAACTGTTTTTT. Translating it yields CASSLDPSGKLFF.

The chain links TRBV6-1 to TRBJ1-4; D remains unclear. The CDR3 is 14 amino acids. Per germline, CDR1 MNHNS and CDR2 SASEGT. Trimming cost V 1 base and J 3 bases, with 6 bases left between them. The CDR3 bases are TGTGCCAGCAGTGAAGGGGGTCCTAATGAAAAACTGTTTTTT. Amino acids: CASSEGGPNEKLFF.

DNA for the CDR3: TGTGCCAGTAGCGTACAGGGGGCCACTGAAGCTTTCTTT. Its translation is CASSVQGATEAFF. The chain employs TRBV19 and TRBJ1-1, with 9 positions matching TRBD1. Looked up from germline, CDR1 is LNHDA and CDR2 is SQIVND (reference sequence). V shed 6 bases and J 4 bases; nucleotides not matched to a gene: 3. The CDR3 runs 13 residues.

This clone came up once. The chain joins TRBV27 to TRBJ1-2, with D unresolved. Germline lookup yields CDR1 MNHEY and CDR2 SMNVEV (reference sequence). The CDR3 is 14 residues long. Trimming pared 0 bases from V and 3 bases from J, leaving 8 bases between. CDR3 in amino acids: CASSLSKRDYGYTF. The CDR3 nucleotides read TGTGCCAGCAGTTTATCGAAGAGGGACTATGGCTACACCTTC.

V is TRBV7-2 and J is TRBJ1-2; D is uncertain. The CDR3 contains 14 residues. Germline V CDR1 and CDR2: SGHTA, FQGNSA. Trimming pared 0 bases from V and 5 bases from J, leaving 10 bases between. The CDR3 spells CASSLAVFQYGYTF. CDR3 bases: TGTGCCAGCAGCTTAGCGGTCTTTCAATATGGCTACACCTTC.

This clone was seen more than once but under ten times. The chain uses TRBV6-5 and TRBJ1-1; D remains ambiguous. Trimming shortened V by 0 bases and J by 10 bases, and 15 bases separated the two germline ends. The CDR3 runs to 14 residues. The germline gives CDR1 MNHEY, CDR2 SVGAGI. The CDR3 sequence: CASSYSNGVSGAFF. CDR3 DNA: TGTGCCAGCAGTTACTCGAATGGCGTCAGCGGAGCTTTCTTT.

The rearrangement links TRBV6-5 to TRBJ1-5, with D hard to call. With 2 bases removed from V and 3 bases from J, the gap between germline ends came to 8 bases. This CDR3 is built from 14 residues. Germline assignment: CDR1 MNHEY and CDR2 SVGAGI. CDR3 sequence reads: CASSYNGANQPQHF. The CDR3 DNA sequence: TGTGCCAGCAGTTACAACGGAGCCAATCAGCCCCAGCATTTT.

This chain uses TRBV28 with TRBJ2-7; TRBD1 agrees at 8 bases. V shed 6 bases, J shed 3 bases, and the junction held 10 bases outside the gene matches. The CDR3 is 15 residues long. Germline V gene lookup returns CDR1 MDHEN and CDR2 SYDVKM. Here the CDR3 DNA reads TGTGCCAGCAGCGAACCCCGGGACAGGATCTACGAGCAGTACTTC. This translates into CASSEPRDRIYEQYF.

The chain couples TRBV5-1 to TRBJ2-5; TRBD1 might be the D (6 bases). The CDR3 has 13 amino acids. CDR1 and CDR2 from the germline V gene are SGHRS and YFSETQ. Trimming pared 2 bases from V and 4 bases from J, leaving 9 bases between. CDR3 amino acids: CASSFGGRETQYF. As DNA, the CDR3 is TGCGCCAGCAGCTTTGGGGGCAGAGAGACCCAGTACTTC.

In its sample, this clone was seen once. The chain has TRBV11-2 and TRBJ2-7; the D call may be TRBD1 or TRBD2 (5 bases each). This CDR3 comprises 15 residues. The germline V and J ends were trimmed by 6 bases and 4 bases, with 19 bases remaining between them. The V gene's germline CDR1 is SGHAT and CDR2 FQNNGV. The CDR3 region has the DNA TGTGCCAGCAGGCGGCCGGGACCACTACTATACGAGCAGTACTTC. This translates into CASRRPGPLLYEQYF.

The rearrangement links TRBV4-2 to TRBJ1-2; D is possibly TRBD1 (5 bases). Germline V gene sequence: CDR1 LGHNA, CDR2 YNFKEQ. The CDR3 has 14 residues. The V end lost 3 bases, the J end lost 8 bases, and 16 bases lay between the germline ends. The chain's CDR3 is CASSQGEGWGGYTF. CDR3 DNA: TGTGCCAGCAGCCAGGGGGAGGGCTGGGGAGGCTACACCTTC.

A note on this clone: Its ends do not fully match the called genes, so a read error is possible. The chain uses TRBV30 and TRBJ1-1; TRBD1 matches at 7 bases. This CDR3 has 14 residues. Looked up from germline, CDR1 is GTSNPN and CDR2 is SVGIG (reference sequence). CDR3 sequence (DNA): TGTGCCCGGAGACAGGGATTAATGAACACTGAAGCTTTCTTT. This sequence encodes CARRQGLMNTEAFF.